One and the same sample provided the 31 T cell receptor beta chains below, sequenced in a study of T cell responses to AZD1222 COVID-19 vaccine. Assay used: immunoSEQ multiplex PCR; TCRdb lists only in-frame clones, some missing. Altogether 150,000 or so clones are present, 90% being singletons, with the ten largest covering roughly 1.6%. The material was peripheral blood, obtained on day 0 of AZD1222 vaccination. The receptor source for this set is an adult in good health.

The chain recombines TRBV3-1 (or the pseudogene TRBV3-2) with TRBJ2-7; TRBD1 aligns across 7 bases. CDR1 LGHDT and CDR2 YNNKEL come from the germline V gene (reference sequence). Trimming took 0 bases from V and 2 from J; bases not matched to a gene: 4. The CDR3 runs to 15 residues. The chain's CDR3 is CASSQETGSAYEQYF. The CDR3 DNA sequence: TGTGCCAGCAGCCAAGAGACAGGGAGTGCCTACGAGCAGTACTTC.

The gene calls are TRBV28 and TRBJ1-5; 8 positions match TRBD1. The CDR3 is 16 residues long. The trim removed 7 bases at V and 4 bases at J, leaving 12 bases unmatched. Germline assignment: CDR1 MDHEN and CDR2 SYDVKM. The CDR3 coding sequence is TGTGCCAGCACTCTTCCTCAGGGGGCGACTAATCAGCCCCAGCATTTT. This codes for CASTLPQGATNQPQHF.

This clone was picked up one time. The chain employs TRBV28 and TRBJ1-1, with 9 bases that match TRBD1. The CDR3 has 17 amino acids. The trim removed 5 bases at V and 1 base at J, leaving 11 bases unmatched. The germline CDR1 and CDR2 sequences are MDHEN and SYDVKM. CDR3 DNA sequence: TGTGCCAGCAGTCCACCGGGACAGGGTATGCGGAACACTGAAGCTTTCTTT. This codes for CASSPPGQGMRNTEAFF.

The rearrangement links TRBV5-1 to TRBJ2-6; unclear D gene. The CDR3 has 16 amino acids. V lost 1 base and J 0 bases, leaving 8 bases between the germline ends. From germline, CDR1 is SGHRS and CDR2 YFSETQ. CDR3 residues: CASSLSYVSGANVLTF. CDR3 DNA sequence: TGCGCCAGCAGCTTGTCGTACGTCTCTGGGGCCAACGTCCTGACTTTC.

This sequence joins TRBV6-2 or TRBV6-3 and TRBJ2-3, with 7 bases lining up with TRBD1. The CDR3 runs 16 residues. CDR1 is MNHEY, CDR2 SVGEGT, per germline. The junction had 8 bases not matched to a gene; V was cut back by 5 bases and J by 0 bases. CDR3 in amino acids: CASSPFDRVSTDTQYF. The CDR3 DNA is TGTGCCAGCAGTCCCTTCGACAGGGTTAGCACAGATACGCAGTATTTT.

The chain recombines TRBV5-1 with TRBJ1-1; D remains ambiguous. The CDR3 is 14 amino acids. Germline V lookup: CDR1 SGHRS, CDR2 YFSETQ. The V and J ends lost 2 bases and 0 bases respectively, with 8 bases between them. CDR3 coding DNA: TGCGCCAGCAGCTTACTAGGGATGAACACTGAAGCTTTCTTT. It codes for CASSLLGMNTEAFF.

This clone has a handful of counts. The rearrangement uses TRBV7-2 and TRBJ1-2; possibly TRBD1 for D (5 bases). The CDR3 is 14 residues long. V lost 5 bases and J lost 2, with 12 bases in between. Germline-derived CDR1 and CDR2 are SGHTA and FQGNSA. CDR3 bases: TGTGCCAGCAGCCTAGGGTGGGGGAACTATGGCTACACCTTC. Amino acids: CASSLGWGNYGYTF. The full variable domain, in which reference TRBV7-2 and TRBJ1-2 provide the parts outside the CDR3, is GAGVSQSPSNKVTEKGKDVELRCDPISGHTALYWYRQSLGQGLEFLIYFQGNSAPDKSGLPSDRFSAERTGGSVSTLTIQRTQQEDSAVYLCASSLGWGNYGYTFGSGTRLTVV.

A single count supports this clone. The chain is built from TRBV7-2 and TRBJ1-6, with 7 bases that match TRBD1. The V gene's germline CDR1 is SGHTA and CDR2 FQGNSA. V gave up 2 bases and J gave up 7 bases; unmatched junction bases: 5. This CDR3 is built from 15 residues. The CDR3 reads CASSLQQGKNSPLHF. The CDR3 bases are TGTGCCAGCAGCTTACAACAGGGGAAAAATTCACCCCTCCACTTT.

The chain employs TRBV19 and TRBJ2-7; D possibly uses TRBD1 or TRBD2 (5 bases each). CDR3 size: 17 residues. Germline V gene lookup returns CDR1 LNHDA and CDR2 SQIVND (reference sequence). V was shortened by 3 bases and J by 0 bases, with 18 bases between the two germline ends. Here the CDR3 DNA reads TGTGCCAGTAGTATCTACTGGGACGAGAAGAGCTCCTACGAGCAGTACTTC. Its translation: CASSIYWDEKSSYEQYF. The full variable domain, completed using reference TRBV19 and TRBJ2-7, is DGGITQSPKYLFRKEGQNVTLSCEQNLNHDAMYWYRQDPGQGLRLIYYSQIVNDFQKGDIAEGYSVSREKKESFPLTVTSAQKNPTAFYLCASSIYWDEKSSYEQYFGPGTRLTVT.

The chain links TRBV21-1 to TRBJ2-5; the DNA was not compared with TRBD2, the D call given in the table. TRBV21-1 is tagged as a pseudogene. The CDR3 extends over 17 amino acids. The CDR3 DNA follows: TGTGCCAGCAGCAAAGGCGGCAGTCTAGCGGGGAAAGAGACCCAGTACTTC. Protein product: CASSKGGSLAGKETQYF.

This chain uses TRBV7-2 with TRBJ2-3, with TRBD2 matching 11 bases. After removal of 1 base from V and 4 bases from J, the junction contained 4 bases not matched to a gene. The germline gives CDR1 SGHTA, CDR2 FQGNSA. The CDR3 spans 16 residues. CDR3 bases: TGTGCCAGCAGCTTAGTCGTAGCGGGGGGGGCAGATACGCAGTATTTT. Translated, it gives CASSLVVAGGADTQYF. Filled out from reference TRBV7-2 and TRBJ2-3, the complete variable domain reads GAGVSQSPSNKVTEKGKDVELRCDPISGHTALYWYRQSLGQGLEFLIYFQGNSAPDKSGLPSDRFSAERTGGSVSTLTIQRTQQEDSAVYLCASSLVVAGGADTQYFGPGTRLTVL.

The V gene is TRBV19, the J gene TRBJ1-2; the D is unclear. This CDR3 has 17 residues. Trimming removed 0 bases from V and 4 bases from J, with 18 bases in between. Looked up from germline, CDR1 is LNHDA and CDR2 is SQIVND (reference sequence). CDR3 region: CASSIDRAGATSYGYTF. The CDR3 DNA follows: TGTGCCAGTAGTATAGATCGGGCAGGAGCAACAAGCTATGGCTACACCTTC.

This clone appeared once. Mismatch with germline at one junction end may stem from a read error. The chain combines TRBV3-1 (or the pseudogene TRBV3-2) with TRBJ2-7; D is possibly TRBD1 (5 bases). Germline assignment: CDR1 LGHDT and CDR2 YNNKEL (reference sequence). This CDR3 contains 17 residues. The CDR3 protein is CASTQRYDRGQPYEQYF. CDR3 DNA sequence: TGTGCCAGCACCCAAAGATATGACAGAGGCCAGCCCTACGAGCAGTACTTC.

V is TRBV7-3 and J is TRBJ1-5; D call uncertain. Germline V gene data show CDR1 as SGHTA and CDR2 as FQGTGA. This CDR3 comprises 14 residues. The V end lost 4 bases, the J end lost 3 bases, and 10 bases lay between the germline ends. The CDR3 here is CASSSGSPNQPQHF. In DNA form, the CDR3 reads TGTGCCAGCAGCTCAGGAAGTCCCAATCAGCCCCAGCATTTT.

The chain combines TRBV27 with TRBJ2-7, with D possibly matching TRBD1 (6 bases). CDR1 is MNHEY, CDR2 SMNVEV, per germline (reference sequence). The CDR3 covers 13 residues. Trimming cost V 6 bases and J 0 bases, with 9 bases left between them. Here the CDR3 reads CASSRTASYEQYF. The CDR3, as DNA: TGTGCCAGCAGCCGGACAGCCTCCTACGAGCAGTACTTC.

The chain combines TRBV11-2 with TRBJ2-7, with a weak D call TRBD2 (6 bases). Germline V lookup: CDR1 SGHAT, CDR2 FQNNGV. This CDR3 has 14 residues. V was cut by 1 base and J by 6 bases, with 13 bases left in between. The CDR3 DNA sequence: TGTGCCAGCAGCTTAGGGAGGGGCCGGGGCGAGCAGTACTTC. Translating gives CASSLGRGRGEQYF.

The chain couples TRBV6-5 to TRBJ1-2; D call uncertain. The V end was cut by 7 bases, the J end by 4 bases, with 10 bases between. The CDR3 is made up of 12 amino acids. Germline CDR1 is MNHEY and CDR2 is SVGAGI. The CDR3, as DNA: TGTGCCAGCATTGGCCCCGGCTATGGCTACACCTTC. This codes for CASIGPGYGYTF.

This chain's CDR3 is CASSLGTEDSGANVLTF. As DNA, the CDR3 is TGTGCCAGCAGCTTGGGGACCGAAGACTCTGGGGCCAACGTCCTGACTTTC. V is TRBV5-5 and J is TRBJ2-6; no firm D call. Germline lookup yields CDR1 SGHKS and CDR2 YYEKEE (reference sequence). Trimming left V 0 bases short and J 0 bases short, with 10 bases between. The CDR3 loop spans 17 amino acids. The full variable domain, rest sourced from reference TRBV5-5 and TRBJ2-6, is DAGVTQSPTHLIKTRGQQVTLRCSPISGHKSVSWYQQVLGQGPQFIFQYYEKEERGRGNFPDRFSARQFPNYSSELNVNALLLGDSALYLCASSLGTEDSGANVLTFGAGSRLTVL.

The chain joins TRBV4-2 to TRBJ1-4; 7 bases line up with TRBD1. The germline V gene has CDR1 LGHNA and CDR2 YNFKEQ. CDR3 length: 17 residues. The J segment lost 0 bases and the V segment lost 0 bases, leaving 4 bases of the junction unmatched. This CDR3 reads CASSQDRQGATNEKLFF. CDR3 DNA sequence: TGTGCCAGCAGCCAAGATAGGCAGGGGGCAACTAATGAAAAACTGTTTTTT.

The chain employs TRBV3-1 (or the pseudogene TRBV3-2) and TRBJ1-2, with a possible D match to TRBD1 (5 bases). CDR3 size: 15 residues. Deletions cut 3 bases from V and 0 bases from J, with 11 bases between. From germline, CDR1 is LGHDT and CDR2 YNNKEL (reference sequence). The CDR3, as DNA: TGTGCCAGCAGCCATCAGGGTAAGGCTAACTATGGCTACACCTTC. Its protein is CASSHQGKANYGYTF.

Notes on this clone: One end of the junction fails to match germline, which may point to a read error. V gene TRBV7-6 combines with J gene TRBJ2-1; 11 nucleotides match TRBD2. There are 15 residues in the CDR3. The V gene's germline CDR1 is SGHVS and CDR2 FNYEAQ. CDR3 amino acids: CASSIAGGSYNEQFF. CDR3 nucleotide sequence: TGTGCCAGCAGCATAGCGGGGGGGTCCTACAATGAGCAGTTCTTC.

The chain combines TRBV6-2 or TRBV6-3 with TRBJ2-7; 9 positions match TRBD1. Germline loops: CDR1 MNHEY, CDR2 SVGEGT. Trimming removed 4 bases from V and 9 bases from J; junction bases left unmatched: 10. The CDR3 contains 14 residues. This CDR3 reads CASSSRDRVDGQYF. The CDR3 DNA reads as TGTGCCAGCAGTTCCCGGGACAGGGTCGACGGGCAGTACTTC.

The chain couples TRBV19 to TRBJ1-4, with unresolved D. With 7 bases removed from V and 4 bases from J, the gap between germline ends came to 10 bases. Germline V gives CDR1 LNHDA, CDR2 SQIVND (reference sequence). The CDR3 is 13 amino acids. The CDR3 protein is CASKERHNEKLFF. The CDR3, as DNA: TGTGCCAGTAAGGAGAGGCATAATGAAAAACTGTTTTTT.

The rearrangement uses TRBV7-2 and TRBJ2-1; TRBD2 matches 11 bases. J lost 7 bases, V lost 6 bases, and 20 bases had no gene match. This CDR3 contains 19 residues. Germline V CDR1 and CDR2: SGHTA, FQGNSA. CDR3 sequence reads: CASRRRGLAAPNVSNEQFF. The CDR3 DNA follows: TGTGCCAGCAGAAGGAGGGGACTAGCGGCCCCTAATGTTTCGAATGAGCAGTTCTTC.

The chain carries TRBV18 and TRBJ1-1; the D gene is possibly TRBD1 (5 bases). Germline V gives CDR1 KGHSH, CDR2 LQKENI. Trimming took off 3 bases at V and 0 bases at J, with 8 bases between the two ends. The CDR3 extends over 14 amino acids. The CDR3 loop reads CASSPGTVNTEAFF. The CDR3 nucleotides read TGTGCCAGCTCACCCGGGACGGTGAACACTGAAGCTTTCTTT.

V and J are TRBV5-1 and TRBJ2-5; TRBD1 matches at 10 bases. The CDR3 sequence is 14 residues long. Germline V CDR1 and CDR2: SGHRS, YFSETQ. Losses at the gene ends were 4 bases for V and 4 bases for J; bases not matched to a gene: 4. Written as DNA, the CDR3 is TGCGCCAGCAGCCGGGACAGGGGCTTAGAGACCCAGTACTTC. Its translation: CASSRDRGLETQYF.

The V call is TRBV6-5, the J call TRBJ2-7; D might be TRBD1 (6 bases). The CDR3 is 14 amino acids. Looked up from germline, CDR1 is MNHEY and CDR2 is SVGAGI. V shed 6 bases and J shed 1 base, with 13 bases lying between them. The CDR3 loop is CASSATGVSYEQYF. As DNA, the CDR3 is TGTGCCAGCAGCGCGACAGGCGTTTCCTACGAGCAGTACTTC.

The chain is built from TRBV6-6 and TRBJ1-5, with D possibly TRBD1 on 6 matching bases. V was cut by 7 bases and J by 2 bases, with 18 bases left in between. Germline lookup yields CDR1 MNHNY and CDR2 SVGAGI (reference sequence). The CDR3 has 16 residues. In nucleotides, the CDR3 is TGTGCCAGCACCCAAGGGGGGACTGGGCGCAATCAGCCCCAGCATTTT. It translates to CASTQGGTGRNQPQHF.

CDR3 nucleotide sequence: TGCGCCAGCAGCCAAGACGGGCAGCGAAACACCATATATTTT. It specifies CASSQDGQRNTIYF. The chain employs TRBV4-1 and TRBJ1-3; D is ambiguous. The V and J ends lost 0 bases and 5 bases respectively, with 8 bases between them. The CDR3 runs to 14 residues. CDR1 and CDR2 (germline): MGHRA, YSYEKL.

The rearrangement links TRBV28 to TRBJ1-4, with 8 bases matching TRBD1. Germline V lookup: CDR1 MDHEN, CDR2 SYDVKM. V shed 6 bases, J shed 8 bases, and the junction held 11 bases outside the gene matches. The CDR3 sequence is 15 residues long. The CDR3 here is CASSLTGEEEEKLFF. The CDR3 DNA is TGTGCCAGCAGCTTGACAGGGGAAGAAGAAGAAAAACTGTTTTTT.

The J gene is TRBJ2-1, the V gene TRBV7-9; D perhaps matches TRBD2 (6 bases). This CDR3 comprises 17 residues. CDR1 and CDR2 (germline): SEHNR, FQNEAQ (reference sequence). Between the trimmed V and J ends, which lost 5 bases and 0 bases, there was a span of 17 bases. In nucleotides, the CDR3 is TGTGCCAGCAGCCCCGGATTGCGGGGTAGCTCCTACAATGAGCAGTTCTTC. Translation: CASSPGLRGSSYNEQFF.